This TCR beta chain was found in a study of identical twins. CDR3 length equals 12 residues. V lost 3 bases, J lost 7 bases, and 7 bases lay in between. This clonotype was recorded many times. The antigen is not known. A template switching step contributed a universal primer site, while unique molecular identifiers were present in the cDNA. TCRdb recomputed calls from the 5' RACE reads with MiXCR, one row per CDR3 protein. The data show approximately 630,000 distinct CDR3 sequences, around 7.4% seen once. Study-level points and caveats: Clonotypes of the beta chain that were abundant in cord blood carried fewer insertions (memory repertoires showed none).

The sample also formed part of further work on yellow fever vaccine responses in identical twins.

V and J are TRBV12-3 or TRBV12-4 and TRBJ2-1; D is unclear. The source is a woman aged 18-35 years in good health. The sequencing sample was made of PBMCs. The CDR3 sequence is CASSFGLNEQFF. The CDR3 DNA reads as TGTGCCAGCAGTTTCGGTCTGAATGAGCAGTTCTTC.